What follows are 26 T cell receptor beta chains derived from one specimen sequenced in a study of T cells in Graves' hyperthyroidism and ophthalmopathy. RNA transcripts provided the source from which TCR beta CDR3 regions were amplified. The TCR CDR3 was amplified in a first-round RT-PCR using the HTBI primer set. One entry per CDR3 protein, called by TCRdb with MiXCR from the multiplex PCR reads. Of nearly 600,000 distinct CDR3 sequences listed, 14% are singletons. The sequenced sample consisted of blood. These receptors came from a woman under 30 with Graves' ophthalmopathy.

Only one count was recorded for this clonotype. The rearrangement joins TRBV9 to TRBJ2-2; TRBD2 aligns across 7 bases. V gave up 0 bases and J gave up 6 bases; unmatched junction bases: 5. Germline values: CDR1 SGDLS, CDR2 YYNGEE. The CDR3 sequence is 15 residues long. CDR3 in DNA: TGTGCCAGCAGCGTAGCGGGAGGCCCCCCCGGGGAGCTGTTTTTT. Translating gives CASSVAGGPPGELFF.

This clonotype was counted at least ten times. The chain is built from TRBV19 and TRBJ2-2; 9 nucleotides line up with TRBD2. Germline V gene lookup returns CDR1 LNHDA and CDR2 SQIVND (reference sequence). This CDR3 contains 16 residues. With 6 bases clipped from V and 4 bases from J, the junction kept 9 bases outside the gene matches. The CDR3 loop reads CASRPPGLAITGELFF. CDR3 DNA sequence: TGTGCCAGTAGGCCCCCAGGACTAGCGATCACCGGGGAGCTGTTTTTT.

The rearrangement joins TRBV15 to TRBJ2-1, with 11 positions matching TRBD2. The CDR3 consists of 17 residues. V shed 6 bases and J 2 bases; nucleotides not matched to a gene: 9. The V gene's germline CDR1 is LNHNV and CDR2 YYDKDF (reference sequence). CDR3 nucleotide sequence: TGTGCCACCAGTAGAAAGACTAGCGGGAATACCTACAATGAGCAGTTCTTC. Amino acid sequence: CATSRKTSGNTYNEQFF.

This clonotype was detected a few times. This CDR3 is CASRGQRDTEAFF. CDR3 in DNA: TGTGCCAGCAGAGGACAGCGGGACACTGAAGCTTTCTTT. The V call is TRBV6-1, the J call TRBJ1-1, with D tentatively TRBD1 (6 bases). V lost 6 bases and J 3 bases, leaving 11 bases between the germline ends. Germline V gene data show CDR1 as MNHNS and CDR2 as SASEGT. The CDR3 spans 13 residues.

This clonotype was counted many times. CDR3 residues: CASRRTSGRETQYF. The CDR3 nucleotides are TGTGCCAGCAGGCGGACTAGCGGGAGAGAGACCCAGTACTTC. This chain uses TRBV12-3 or TRBV12-4 with TRBJ2-5; 13 bases agree with TRBD2. The CDR3 is made up of 14 amino acids. V gave up 6 bases and J gave up 4 bases; unmatched junction bases: 2.

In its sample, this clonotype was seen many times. Here the CDR3 DNA reads TGCGCCAGCAGCTCAGGGGGATGGAATCAGCCCCAGCATTTT. Amino acid sequence: CASSSGGWNQPQHF. V gene TRBV5-1 combines with J gene TRBJ1-5; TRBD1 aligns across 7 bases. The J segment lost 4 bases and the V segment lost 3 bases, leaving 4 bases of the junction unmatched. There are 14 residues in the CDR3. Germline-derived CDR1 and CDR2 are SGHRS and YFSETQ.

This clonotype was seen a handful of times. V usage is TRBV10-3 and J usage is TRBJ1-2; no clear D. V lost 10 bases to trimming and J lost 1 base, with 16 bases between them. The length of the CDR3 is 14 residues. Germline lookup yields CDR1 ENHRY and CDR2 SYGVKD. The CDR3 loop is CATFTLGINYGYTF. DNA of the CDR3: TGTGCCACCTTTACCCTGGGCATTAACTATGGCTACACCTTC.

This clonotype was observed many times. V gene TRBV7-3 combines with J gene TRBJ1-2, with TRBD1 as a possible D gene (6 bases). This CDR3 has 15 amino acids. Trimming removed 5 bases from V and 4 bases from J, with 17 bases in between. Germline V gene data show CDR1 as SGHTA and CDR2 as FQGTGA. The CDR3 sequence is CASSQPGVLGYGYTF. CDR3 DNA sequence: TGTGCCAGCAGCCAACCAGGGGTTTTGGGCTATGGCTACACCTTC.

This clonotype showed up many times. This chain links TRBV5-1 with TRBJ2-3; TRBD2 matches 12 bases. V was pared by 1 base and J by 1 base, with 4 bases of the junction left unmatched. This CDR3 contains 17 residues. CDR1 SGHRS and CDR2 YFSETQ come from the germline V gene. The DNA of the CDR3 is TGCGCCAGCAGCTTGCAGGGACTAGCGGGTGGCACAGATACGCAGTATTTT. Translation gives CASSLQGLAGGTDTQYF.

The CDR3 reads CASSLGLAGGGSEQFF. CDR3 DNA sequence: TGTGCCAGCAGTTTGGGACTAGCGGGAGGAGGGTCCGAGCAGTTCTTC. V usage is TRBV6-5 and J usage is TRBJ2-1; 15 bases match TRBD2. Germline V gene sequence: CDR1 MNHEY, CDR2 SVGAGI. The junction had 8 bases not matched to a gene; V was cut back by 4 bases and J by 10 bases. This CDR3 spans 16 amino acids.

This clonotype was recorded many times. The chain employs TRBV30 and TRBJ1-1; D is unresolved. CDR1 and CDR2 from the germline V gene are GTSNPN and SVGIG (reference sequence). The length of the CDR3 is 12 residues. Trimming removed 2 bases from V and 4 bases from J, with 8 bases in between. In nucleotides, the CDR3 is TGTGCCTGGAGTCGGGTTAGCACTGAAGCTTTCTTT. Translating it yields CAWSRVSTEAFF.

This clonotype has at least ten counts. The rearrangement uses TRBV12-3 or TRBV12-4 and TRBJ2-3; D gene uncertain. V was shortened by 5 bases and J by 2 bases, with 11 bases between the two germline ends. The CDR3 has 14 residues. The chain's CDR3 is CASSDPGLTDTQYF. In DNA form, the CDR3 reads TGTGCCAGCAGTGACCCGGGCCTCACAGATACGCAGTATTTT.

CDR3 in DNA: TGTGCCAGCAGTGAGTCGGCCAGGGGGCTGCGGCTTTCTTTTCGGCGGGAGCGATGTACGCAGTATTTT. Amino acids: CASSESARGLRLSFRRERCTQYF. V is TRBV6-4 and J is TRBJ2-3; TRBD1 is a possible D gene (8 bases). The V end was cut by 3 bases, the J end by 8 bases, with 42 bases between. Looked up from germline, CDR1 is MRHNA and CDR2 is SNTAGT. This CDR3 is 23 amino acids long.

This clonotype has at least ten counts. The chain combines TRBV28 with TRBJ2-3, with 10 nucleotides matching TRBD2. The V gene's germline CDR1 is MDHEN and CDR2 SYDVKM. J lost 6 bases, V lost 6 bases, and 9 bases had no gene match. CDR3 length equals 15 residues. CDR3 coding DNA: TGTGCCAGCAGCTCCAGCGGGAGGGCCCTCGATACGCAGTATTTT. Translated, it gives CASSSSGRALDTQYF.

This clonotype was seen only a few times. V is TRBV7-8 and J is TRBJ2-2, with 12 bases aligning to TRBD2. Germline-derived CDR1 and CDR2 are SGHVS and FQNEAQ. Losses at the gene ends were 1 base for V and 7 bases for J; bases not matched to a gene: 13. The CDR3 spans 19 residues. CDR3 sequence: CASSLEGLAGGPSGGELFF. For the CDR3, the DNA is TGTGCCAGCAGCTTAGAAGGGCTAGCGGGAGGGCCGAGCGGCGGGGAGCTGTTTTTT.

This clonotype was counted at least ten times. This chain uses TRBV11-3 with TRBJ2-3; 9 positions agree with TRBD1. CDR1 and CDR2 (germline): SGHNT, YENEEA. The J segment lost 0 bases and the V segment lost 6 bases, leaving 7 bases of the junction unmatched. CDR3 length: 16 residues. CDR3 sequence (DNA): TGTGCCAGCAGGTCGGGACAGGGCACTAGCACAGATACGCAGTATTTT. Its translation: CASRSGQGTSTDTQYF.

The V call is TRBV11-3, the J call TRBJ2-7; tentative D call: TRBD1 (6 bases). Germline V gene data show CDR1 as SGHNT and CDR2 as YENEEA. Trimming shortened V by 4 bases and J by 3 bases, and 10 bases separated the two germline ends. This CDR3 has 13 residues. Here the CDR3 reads CASSSGQHYEQYF. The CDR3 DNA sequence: TGTGCCAGCAGCTCCGGACAGCACTACGAGCAGTACTTC.

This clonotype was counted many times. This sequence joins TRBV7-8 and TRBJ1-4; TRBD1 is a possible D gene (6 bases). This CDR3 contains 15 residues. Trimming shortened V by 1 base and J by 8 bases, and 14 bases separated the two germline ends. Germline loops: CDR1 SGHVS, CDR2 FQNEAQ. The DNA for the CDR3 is TGTGCCAGCAGCTTAGGGCCGGGACATAACGAAAAACTGTTTTTT. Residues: CASSLGPGHNEKLFF.

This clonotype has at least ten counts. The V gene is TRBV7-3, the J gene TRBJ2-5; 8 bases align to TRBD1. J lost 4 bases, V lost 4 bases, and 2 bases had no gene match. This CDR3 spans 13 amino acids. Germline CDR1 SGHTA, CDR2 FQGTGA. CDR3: CASSSTGGETQYF. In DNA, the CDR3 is TGTGCCAGCAGCTCAACAGGGGGAGAGACCCAGTACTTC.

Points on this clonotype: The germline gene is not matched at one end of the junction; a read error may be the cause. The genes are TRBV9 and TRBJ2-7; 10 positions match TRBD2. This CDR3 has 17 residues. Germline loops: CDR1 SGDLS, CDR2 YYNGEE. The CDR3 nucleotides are TGTGCCAGCAGCGTGACTAGCGGGCCTAACCGTCCCTACGGGCAGTACTTC. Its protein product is CASSVTSGPNRPYGQYF.

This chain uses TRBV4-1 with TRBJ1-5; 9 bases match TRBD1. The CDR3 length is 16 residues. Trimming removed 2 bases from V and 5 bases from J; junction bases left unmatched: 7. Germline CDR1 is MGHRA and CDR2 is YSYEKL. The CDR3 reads CASSQNRDREYQPQHF. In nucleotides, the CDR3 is TGCGCCAGCAGCCAAAATCGGGACAGGGAATATCAGCCCCAGCATTTT.

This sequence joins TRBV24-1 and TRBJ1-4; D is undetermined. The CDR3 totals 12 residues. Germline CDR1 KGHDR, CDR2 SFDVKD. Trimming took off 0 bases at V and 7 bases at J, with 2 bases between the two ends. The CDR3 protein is CATSDLGEKLFF. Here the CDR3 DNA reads TGTGCCACCAGTGATTTGGGTGAAAAACTGTTTTTT.

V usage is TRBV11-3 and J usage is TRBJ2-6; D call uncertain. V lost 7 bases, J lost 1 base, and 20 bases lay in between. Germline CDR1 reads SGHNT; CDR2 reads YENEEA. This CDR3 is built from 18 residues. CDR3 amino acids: CASTPVWQTESGANVLTF. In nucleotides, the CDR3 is TGTGCCAGCACCCCAGTGTGGCAGACGGAGTCTGGGGCCAACGTCCTGACTTTC. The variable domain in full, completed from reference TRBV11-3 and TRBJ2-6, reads EAGVVQSPRYKIIEKKQPVAFWCNPISGHNTLYWYLQNLGQGPELLIRYENEEAVDDSQLPKDRFSAERLKGVDSTLKIQPAELGDSAVYLCASTPVWQTESGANVLTFGAGSRLTVL.

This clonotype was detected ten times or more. For the CDR3, the DNA is TGTGCCAGCAGCCCCCCCACGGACAGGCGAAATGAAAAACTGTTTTTT. As protein: CASSPPTDRRNEKLFF. The genes are TRBV13 and TRBJ1-4, with 7 bases aligning to TRBD1. The CDR3 runs 16 residues. V shed 5 bases and J 5 bases; nucleotides not matched to a gene: 11. Germline CDR1 and CDR2: PRHDT and FYEKMQ (reference sequence).

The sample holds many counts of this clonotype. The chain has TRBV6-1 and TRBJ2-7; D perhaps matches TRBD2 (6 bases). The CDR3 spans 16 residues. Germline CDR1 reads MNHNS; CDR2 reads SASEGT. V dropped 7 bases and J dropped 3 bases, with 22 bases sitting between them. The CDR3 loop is CASKTWLMDYYYEQYF. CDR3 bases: TGTGCCAGCAAAACTTGGTTGATGGACTACTACTACGAGCAGTACTTC.

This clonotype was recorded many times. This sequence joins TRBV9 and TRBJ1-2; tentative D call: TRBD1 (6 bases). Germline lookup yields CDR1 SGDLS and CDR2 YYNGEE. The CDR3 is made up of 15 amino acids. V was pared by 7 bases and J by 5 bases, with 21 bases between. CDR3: CASSLPGTPTYGYTF. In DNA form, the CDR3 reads TGTGCCAGCTCTCTCCCGGGGACACCAACTTATGGCTACACCTTC.